This T cell receptor (beta chain) was identified during a study of cytomegalovirus exposure and HLA in healthy donors. Study-wide results and caveats: High specificity and sensitivity for cytomegalovirus status were reported for the classifier. Analysis performed later showed TCR beta chains linked to HLA being more clonally expanded than equally common others.

This cohort consisted of healthy bone marrow donors. As to this clone: Its antigen is not identified.

In the PCR, 60 Vbeta and 13 Jbeta primers were used. In the original analysis: Counted up in a later analysis, unique TCR beta chains came to some 72 million, with some 9.9 million shared. TCRdb's copy holds only in-frame clones and misses some; the assay was immunoSEQ multiplex PCR. Clone size and the V and J calls come from that table; the DNA yielded D and trimming. The sample has more than 40,000 clones; the top ten hold over 2%. Sequenced input: PBMCs. The receptor comes from a woman aged 40 to 50 in good health and CMV-seronegative.

The CDR3 here is CASSVRDYEQFF. CDR3 DNA sequence: TGTGCCAGCAGCGTACGGGATTATGAGCAGTTCTTC. The chain employs TRBV9 and TRBJ2-1; perhaps TRBD2 as D (5 bases). Germline loops: CDR1 SGDLS, CDR2 YYNGEE. Trimming left V 1 base short and J 8 bases short, with 7 bases between. The CDR3 is made up of 12 amino acids.